The rows below give T cell receptor beta chains drawn from one sample of a study of long-term antiretroviral therapy in people with HIV. Clones were sequenced by immunoSEQ multiplex PCR, and TCRdb holds only the in-frame ones, with some missing. The sample includes approximately 29,000 clones, less than 90% of them seen just once. The source was unsorted PBMCs, collected 0.4 years after starting antiretroviral therapy. These receptors all come from a man aged 18 to 30 with HIV. The conserved cysteine and the conserved F or W are not part of the CDR3 here.

cdr3_length: 13; v_call: TRBV5-1; cdr3_aa: ASSVWQGELYEQY
cdr3_length: 13; v_call: TRBV18; cdr3_aa: ASSPNSGGGTEAF
cdr3_length: 14; v_call: TRBV11-3; cdr3_aa: ASSLSDGRDGNEQF
cdr3_length: 15; v_call: TRBV7-2; cdr3_aa: ASSLAEKGPNTGELF
cdr3_length: 10; v_call: TRBV11-2; cdr3_aa: ASTLAGGTQY
cdr3_length: 12; v_call: TRBV25-1; cdr3_aa: ASGPGTGNYGYT
cdr3_length: 16; v_call: TRBV5-6; cdr3_aa: ASSLAIGEGRKSYEQY
cdr3_length: 15; v_call: TRBV19; cdr3_aa: ASRRTGTGATNEKLF
cdr3_length: 13; v_call: TRBV7-8; cdr3_aa: ASRALAGLANEQF
cdr3_length: 10; v_call: TRBV19; cdr3_aa: ASSHRGNEQY
cdr3_length: 11; v_call: TRBV7-2; cdr3_aa: ASSTGTGYEQY
cdr3_length: 13; v_call: TRBV4-1; cdr3_aa: ASSSRAGGEYGYT
cdr3_length: 14; v_call: TRBV18; cdr3_aa: ASSPPSRGSNTEAF
cdr3_length: 13; v_call: TRBV5-1; cdr3_aa: ASSLGSTTNEKLF
cdr3_length: 12; v_call: TRBV5-6; cdr3_aa: ASSKRGYQETQY
cdr3_length: 12; v_call: TRBV19; cdr3_aa: ASLGTGTTLEAF
cdr3_length: 11; v_call: TRBV6-6; cdr3_aa: ASRKGPDTEAF
cdr3_length: 13; v_call: TRBV5-6; cdr3_aa: ASSSPPTANYGYT
cdr3_length: 13; v_call: TRBV7-2; cdr3_aa: ASSLGVVMNTEAF
cdr3_length: 13; v_call: TRBV4-1; cdr3_aa: ASSQSQAGTYEQY
cdr3_length: 11; v_call: TRBV19; cdr3_aa: ASTRGPLYEQY
cdr3_length: 14; v_call: TRBV5-1; cdr3_aa: ASSLGETSGYNEQF
cdr3_length: 12; v_call: TRBV19; cdr3_aa: ASSIEGRADEQF
cdr3_length: 11; v_call: TRBV7-2; cdr3_aa: ASSLNRNTEAF
cdr3_length: 14; v_call: TRBV14; cdr3_aa: ASSQERSGYLYEQY
cdr3_length: 13; v_call: TRBV19; cdr3_aa: ASSIAQGPNEKLF
cdr3_length: 13; v_call: TRBV25-1; cdr3_aa: ASSDTSYSNQPQH
cdr3_length: 12; v_call: TRBV21-1; cdr3_aa: ARSLTENTGELF
cdr3_length: 9; v_call: TRBV11-1; cdr3_aa: ASSFSYEQY
cdr3_length: 12; v_call: TRBV27; cdr3_aa: ASSPLTGAYEQY
cdr3_length: 14; v_call: TRBV16; cdr3_aa: ASSDPSGTENEKLF
cdr3_length: 10; v_call: TRBV6-1; cdr3_aa: ASSLAYNEQF
cdr3_length: 13; v_call: TRBV5-1; cdr3_aa: ASSPRFSGANVLT
cdr3_length: 13; v_call: TRBV6-6; cdr3_aa: ASSHRGAANEKLF
cdr3_length: 11; v_call: TRBV28; cdr3_aa: ASSLTGAREQY
cdr3_length: 13; v_call: TRBV27; cdr3_aa: ASTVAGGWNTEAF
cdr3_length: 12; v_call: TRBV6-6; cdr3_aa: ASSYIGSRAPQY
cdr3_length: 11; v_call: TRBV9; cdr3_aa: ASSVESGKGQY
cdr3_length: 15; v_call: TRBV9; cdr3_aa: ASSLLAGAPSTDTQY
cdr3_length: 12; v_call: TRBV6-5; cdr3_aa: ASSPGQISDEQY
cdr3_length: 13; v_call: TRBV5-8; cdr3_aa: ASSSPRQGRREQY
cdr3_length: 10; v_call: TRBV7-8; cdr3_aa: ASSQWGYEQY
cdr3_length: 14; v_call: TRBV7-2; cdr3_aa: ASSSKTGISTDTQY
cdr3_length: 13; v_call: TRBV13; cdr3_aa: ASSLGSVNPDTQY
cdr3_length: 13; v_call: TRBV7-6; cdr3_aa: ASSPISSGANVLT
cdr3_length: 11; v_call: TRBV28; cdr3_aa: ASSLPGGNEQY
cdr3_length: 12; v_call: TRBV19; cdr3_aa: AAAPRGKNEKLF
cdr3_length: 14; v_call: TRBV5-6; cdr3_aa: ASIPQGGKGNTEAF
cdr3_length: 10; v_call: TRBV29-1; cdr3_aa: SVLPSGRGAF
cdr3_length: 16; v_call: TRBV27; cdr3_aa: ASSSISDRGVAKNIQY
cdr3_length: 13; v_call: TRBV19; cdr3_aa: ASSQRGYSNTEAF